Each of the 7 T cell receptor beta chains below was sequenced from the same sample in a study of blood T cell repertoires in COVID-19 (dated by TCRdb to 2019 to 2021). The library was made by the immunoSEQ multiplex PCR assay. The immuneACCESS repertoire file appears here via TCRdb, limited to in-frame rearrangements. These files lack a portion of the clones; in checked studies, under half of the deficit traces to unresolved V genes, and the cause of the others is not known. A total of just over 300,000 clones appear in this sample, 65% to 90% of them only once. Together, the top ten hold 4% to 5% of the sample. Sequencing was carried out using PBMCs or T cells enriched from blood (not recorded which). The receptors were gathered from a man aged 25 to 40 who had recovered from COVID-19.

The CDR3 sequence is CASRSRDEKLFF. CDR3 DNA: TGTGCCAGCAGGAGCCGGGATGAAAAACTGTTTTTT. This sequence joins TRBV6-5 and TRBJ1-4; no clear D. V lost 6 bases to trimming and J lost 6 bases, with 8 bases between them. The germline gives CDR1 MNHEY, CDR2 SVGAGI. The CDR3 has 12 residues.

The rearrangement links TRBV4-1 to TRBJ2-1; 8 nucleotides match TRBD2. The V segment lost 1 base and the J segment 0 bases; nucleotides outside the gene matches: 2. CDR3 length: 16 residues. Germline-derived CDR1 and CDR2 are MGHRA and YSYEKL. DNA for the CDR3: TGCGCCAGCAGCCAAGGGGCGGGAGGCTCCTACAATGAGCAGTTCTTC. It yields the protein CASSQGAGGSYNEQFF.

The gene calls are TRBV11-3 and TRBJ2-5, with 14 nucleotides matching TRBD2. Germline CDR1 reads SGHNT; CDR2 reads YENEEA. The CDR3 is 17 amino acids. Trimming took 2 bases from V and 3 from J; bases not matched to a gene: 5. Here the CDR3 DNA reads TGTGCCAGCAGCTTATTCCCGGGACTAGCGGGAGAAGAGACCCAGTACTTC. Translating gives CASSLFPGLAGEETQYF.

The chain employs TRBV27 and TRBJ1-2; D not certain. Germline CDR1 MNHEY, CDR2 SMNVEV (reference sequence). V was pared by 1 base and J by 2 bases, with 5 bases between. The CDR3 length is 13 residues. The CDR3 sequence is CASSLLGNYGYTF. The CDR3, as DNA: TGTGCCAGCAGTTTATTGGGCAACTATGGCTACACCTTC.

This clone showed up just once. The chain recombines TRBV10-1 with TRBJ1-5, with 10 nucleotides matching TRBD1. V trimming: 9 bases; J trimming: 2 bases; junction bases outside the gene matches: 7. Germline values: CDR1 WNHNN, CDR2 SYGVQD (reference sequence). CDR3 length: 15 amino acids. CDR3 amino acids: CASSSGTGGNQPQHF. The CDR3 DNA sequence: TGCGCCAGTTCGTCGGGGACAGGGGGCAATCAGCCCCAGCATTTT.

The V and J genes are TRBV5-4 and TRBJ1-3, with a tentative D call TRBD1 (5 bases). Germline V gives CDR1 SGHNT, CDR2 YYREEE (reference sequence). V dropped 0 bases and J dropped 4 bases, with 14 bases sitting between them. The CDR3 runs 16 residues. This CDR3 reads CASSLAGGWSGNTIYF. The CDR3 DNA follows: TGTGCCAGCAGCTTGGCGGGGGGATGGTCAGGAAACACCATATATTTT.

The sample holds a few counts of this clone. V and J are TRBV25-1 and TRBJ1-1; D not resolved. Trimming shortened V by 0 bases and J by 1 base, and 9 bases separated the two germline ends. The CDR3 loop spans 15 amino acids. The germline CDR1 and CDR2 sequences are MGHDK and SYGVNS. The CDR3 here is CASSEYKSGNTEAFF. CDR3 sequence (DNA): TGTGCCAGCAGTGAATATAAGTCCGGGAACACTGAAGCTTTCTTT.